This T cell receptor (beta chain) is from a study of long-term antiretroviral therapy in people with HIV. Prior to DNA extraction, the samples held 1-10 million cryopreserved PBMC. Samples were assayed with immunoSEQ v3.0 at survey level. Some clones are missing from TCRdb's copy, which holds only in-frame ones; the method was immunoSEQ multiplex PCR. Of about 29,000 clones listed, 95% are singletons. The junction had 5 bases not matched to a gene; V was cut back by 5 bases and J by 0 bases. The CDR3 sequence is 16 residues long. From germline, CDR1 is SGHVS and CDR2 FNYEAQ. This material consisted of unsorted PBMCs, taken 5.3 years after starting antiretroviral therapy. The chain links TRBV7-6 to TRBJ2-2, with 8 positions matching TRBD1. The clonotype comes from a man aged 25 to 40 with HIV. The CDR3, as DNA: TGTGCCAGCAGCCGGGAGACAGGGGCGAACACCGGGGAGCTGTTTTTT. As protein: CASSRETGANTGELFF.